This is a list of T cell receptor beta chains from one sample in a study of CD8 T cells in ankylosing spondylitis. TCRdb reanalysed the 5' RACE reads using MiXCR and keeps one entry per CDR3 protein. In the table there are 200,000 to 300,000 distinct CDR3 sequences, 9.5% to 12% of which are singletons. Sequences were obtained from blood, either unsorted or a sorted T cell fraction (not recorded which). These receptors came from a male donor with ankylosing spondylitis or in good health (not recorded which). The CDR3 runs from the conserved cysteine through the conserved F or W. A D gene is named only where the DNA matches it firmly. Rows give clone size only sometimes, using once, few, many, or a class for an expanded clone.

J: TRBJ1-1; D: -; size: -; V: TRBV29-1; DNA: TGCAGCGTTCGGGAGGGGACTGAAGCTTTCTTT; CDR3: CSVREGTEAFF
J: TRBJ2-2; D: TRBD2; size: few; V: TRBV10-2; DNA: TGCGCCAGCACACTAGCGGGGGGGTTTGGAACCGGGGAGCTGTTTTTT; CDR3: CASTLAGGFGTGELFF
J: TRBJ2-2; D: -; size: many; V: TRBV5-5; DNA: TGTGCCAGCAGTGGACCCAACACCGGGGAGCTGTTTTTT; CDR3: CASSGPNTGELFF
J: TRBJ2-1; D: TRBD2; size: many; V: TRBV20-1; DNA: TGCAGTGCTAGAGGCAGGACTAGCGGGGGAACAGGAGGCTCCTACAATGAGCAGTTCTTC; CDR3: CSARGRTSGGTGGSYNEQFF
J: TRBJ2-3; D: TRBD1; size: many; V: TRBV15; DNA: TGTGCCACCAGCAGAGGTGGACAGGGCAAGAACACAGATACGCAGTATTTT; CDR3: CATSRGGQGKNTDTQYF
J: TRBJ2-7; D: -; size: few; V: TRBV18; DNA: TGTGCCAGCTCACCACCAGGGCATAATGAGCAGTACTTC; CDR3: CASSPPGHNEQYF
J: TRBJ2-7; D: -; size: -; V: TRBV28; DNA: TGTGCCAGCAGTTTATTGGGGTCGGGCAGCTACGAGCAGTACTTC; CDR3: CASSLLGSGSYEQYF
J: TRBJ1-1; D: -; size: many; V: TRBV4-1; DNA: TGCGCCAGCAGCCAAGTTATCCGTCGACGGGATCGTAGGGAAGCTTTCTTT; CDR3: CASSQVIRRRDRREAFF
J: TRBJ2-7; D: -; size: many; V: TRBV7-6; DNA: TGTGCCAGCAGCTTAGGGGCAACCTACGAGCAGTACTTC; CDR3: CASSLGATYEQYF
J: TRBJ2-3; D: TRBD2; size: few; V: TRBV19; DNA: TGTGCCAGTAGTGGAGGGACTAGCGGGACACCTAGCACAGATACGCAGTATTTT; CDR3: CASSGGTSGTPSTDTQYF
J: TRBJ2-5; D: -; size: many; V: TRBV5-1; DNA: TGCGCCAGCAGCTCAGAGGGACGCTTGGAGACCCAGTACTTC; CDR3: CASSSEGRLETQYF
J: TRBJ2-7; D: -; size: many; V: TRBV12-3/TRBV12-4; DNA: TGTGCCAGCAGTTTATCAGGGTGGAGCTCAAGCTCCTACGAGCAGTACTTC; CDR3: CASSLSGWSSSSYEQYF
J: TRBJ1-5; D: -; size: many; V: TRBV6-5; DNA: TGTGCCAGCAGTTACGGGTCAGCCCCCCAGCCCCAGCATTTT; CDR3: CASSYGSAPQPQHF
J: TRBJ2-5; D: -; size: many; V: TRBV15; DNA: TGTGCCACCAGCAGAGCCAGGGTAATCGAGACCCAGTACTTC; CDR3: CATSRARVIETQYF
J: TRBJ2-5; D: TRBD2; size: many; V: TRBV5-1; DNA: TGCGCCAGCAGCTTATCTGCGGGGGGGCGAGAGACCCAGTACTTC; CDR3: CASSLSAGGRETQYF
J: TRBJ1-3; D: -; size: many; V: TRBV9; DNA: TGTGCCAGCAGCATAACCGGGTTCTACTCTGGAAACACCATATATTTT; CDR3: CASSITGFYSGNTIYF
J: TRBJ2-3; D: -; size: many; V: TRBV6-5; DNA: TGTGCCAGCAGTTACGGAGAGGGTGGCACAGATACGCAGTATTTT; CDR3: CASSYGEGGTDTQYF
J: TRBJ2-5; D: TRBD2; size: once; V: TRBV5-1; DNA: TGCGCCAGCAGCCCAGGACTAGCGGGTACCTCAGCAGAGACCCAGTACTTC; CDR3: CASSPGLAGTSAETQYF
J: TRBJ1-2; D: -; size: few; V: TRBV6-5; DNA: TGTGCCAGCAGTTATTCGCGGCTCCTTTATGGCTACACCTTC; CDR3: CASSYSRLLYGYTF
J: TRBJ1-1; D: -; size: -; V: TRBV6-2/TRBV6-3; DNA: TGTGCCAGCAGTTATCCCGTCTCCGCCCCCCTGCTGAACACTGAAGCTTTCTTT; CDR3: CASSYPVSAPLLNTEAFF
J: TRBJ2-1; D: -; size: -; V: TRBV7-6; DNA: TGTGCCAGCAGCTTAAGGACTTCCCTCTCCGGGGAGCAGTTCTTC; CDR3: CASSLRTSLSGEQFF
J: TRBJ2-2; D: -; size: many; V: TRBV20-1; DNA: TGCAGTGCTAGTCGTTGGGGGACCGGGGAGCTGTTTTTT; CDR3: CSASRWGTGELFF
J: TRBJ2-3; D: -; size: many; V: TRBV5-1; DNA: TGCGCCAGCGCCCTTCCGACTTCCACAGATACGCAGTATTTT; CDR3: CASALPTSTDTQYF
J: TRBJ2-1; D: TRBD1; size: many; V: TRBV5-5; DNA: TGTGCCAGCAGCTTTTCGGGACAGGGGTACGATGAGCAGTTCTTC; CDR3: CASSFSGQGYDEQFF
J: TRBJ2-3; D: -; size: many; V: TRBV7-3; DNA: TGTGCCAGCAGCTTAACTGGCGGGGTCACAGATACGCAGTATTTT; CDR3: CASSLTGGVTDTQYF
J: TRBJ2-3; D: TRBD1; size: many; V: TRBV7-3; DNA: TGTGCCAGCAGCTTACAGGGGGGCACAGATACGCAGTATTTT; CDR3: CASSLQGGTDTQYF
J: TRBJ1-5; D: -; size: -; V: TRBV24-1; DNA: TGTGCCACCAGTGTGGGAGGGGTAGAAGTCCAGCCCCAGCATTTT; CDR3: CATSVGGVEVQPQHF
J: TRBJ2-2; D: -; size: many; V: TRBV10-3; DNA: TGTGCCATCAGTGAGGGTAGCGGGAACACCGGGGAGCTGTTTTTT; CDR3: CAISEGSGNTGELFF
J: TRBJ2-1; D: TRBD2; size: many; V: TRBV12-3/TRBV12-4; DNA: TGTGCCAGCAATCCGGGACTAGCGGGCTACAATGAGCAGTTCTTC; CDR3: CASNPGLAGYNEQFF
J: TRBJ2-1; D: -; size: many; V: TRBV27; DNA: TGTGCCAGCAGTCCCACCCGGAACTACAATGAGCAGTTCTTC; CDR3: CASSPTRNYNEQFF
J: TRBJ2-2; D: -; size: many; V: TRBV29-1; DNA: TGCAGCGTTGATTCGGGCCCGAACACCGGGGAGCTGTTTTTT; CDR3: CSVDSGPNTGELFF
J: TRBJ2-1; D: TRBD2; size: few; V: TRBV25-1; DNA: TGTGCCAGCAGTGCCGGGGGGGGGATGATAAATGAGCAGTTCTTC; CDR3: CASSAGGGMINEQFF
J: TRBJ2-3; D: TRBD2; size: -; V: TRBV28; DNA: TGTGCCAGCAGTTCGATCCGACTAGCGATAAGCACAGATACGCAGTATTTT; CDR3: CASSSIRLAISTDTQYF
J: TRBJ2-1; D: TRBD1; size: many; V: TRBV29-1; DNA: TGCAGCGTGGAGAGGACAGGCGTCTCCTACAATGAGCAGTTCTTC; CDR3: CSVERTGVSYNEQFF
J: TRBJ2-7; D: -; size: -; V: TRBV6-2/TRBV6-3; DNA: TGTGCCAGCAGTTACTCGGGAGTCCCCTCCTACGAGCAGTACTTC; CDR3: CASSYSGVPSYEQYF
J: TRBJ1-3; D: TRBD1; size: many; V: TRBV12-3/TRBV12-4; DNA: TGTGCCAGCAGTTGGAAACAGGGGAAGTCTACCCCACTCTCTGGAAACACCATATATTTT; CDR3: CASSWKQGKSTPLSGNTIYF
J: TRBJ2-1; D: TRBD1; size: -; V: TRBV2; DNA: TGTGCCATCATCAAGGGGACAGGACGACCGGGAAGCTCCTACAATGAGCAGTTCTTC; CDR3: CAIIKGTGRPGSSYNEQFF
J: TRBJ1-1; D: TRBD1; size: many; V: TRBV10-3; DNA: TGTGCCATCCTGACAGGGGGAGATGAAGCTTTCTTT; CDR3: CAILTGGDEAFF
J: TRBJ2-4; D: TRBD2; size: many; V: TRBV7-2; DNA: TGTGCCAGCAGCTCCGGACTAGCGTGGGCCAAAAACATTCAGTACTTC; CDR3: CASSSGLAWAKNIQYF
J: TRBJ2-7; D: -; size: few; V: TRBV10-2; DNA: TGCGCCAGCGGATCAGCTAGCCACGAGCAGTACTTC; CDR3: CASGSASHEQYF
J: TRBJ2-7; D: -; size: many; V: TRBV20-1; DNA: TGCAGTGCTAACCCGGGGAGATCCCTGAGCGAGCAGTACTTC; CDR3: CSANPGRSLSEQYF
J: TRBJ1-5; D: TRBD1; size: many; V: TRBV20-1; DNA: TGCAGTGCTAGAAGGACAGGGGGAGGTCAGCCCCAGCATTTT; CDR3: CSARRTGGGQPQHF
J: TRBJ2-1; D: -; size: -; V: TRBV20-1; DNA: TGCAGTGCTCCACGGCGTTACAATGAGCAGTTCTTC; CDR3: CSAPRRYNEQFF
J: TRBJ2-1; D: -; size: many; V: TRBV20-1; DNA: TGCAGTGCTAGAGATCTCGGCGGAAATGAGCAGTTCTTC; CDR3: CSARDLGGNEQFF
J: TRBJ2-1; D: -; size: many; V: TRBV24-1; DNA: TGTGCCACCAGTGATCCCGACCGGGACTTTGTGTGGGGTGAGCAGTTCTTC; CDR3: CATSDPDRDFVWGEQFF
J: TRBJ1-4; D: -; size: many; V: TRBV5-1; DNA: TGCGCCAGCAGCTCCCAACCATCGCGACCGGGACCTAATGAAAAACTGTTTTTT; CDR3: CASSSQPSRPGPNEKLFF
J: TRBJ2-7; D: TRBD2; size: -; V: TRBV25-1; DNA: TGTGCCAGCAGTGAATGGGATAGCGGGGGCCTCTACGAGCAGTACTTC; CDR3: CASSEWDSGGLYEQYF
J: TRBJ2-7; D: TRBD2; size: many; V: TRBV5-5; DNA: TGTGCCAGCAGCTTTATGCGGGGGGGCAAGAACGAGCAGTACTTC; CDR3: CASSFMRGGKNEQYF
J: TRBJ2-1; D: -; size: many; V: TRBV5-6; DNA: TGTGCCAGCAGCTTGCTTGCTAGTTCTCGGTTCTTC; CDR3: CASSLLASSRFF
J: TRBJ2-5; D: TRBD2; size: many; V: TRBV3-1; DNA: TGTGCCAGCAGCCAGGGACTAGCGGGGGGAGAGACCCAGTACTTC; CDR3: CASSQGLAGGETQYF
J: TRBJ2-3; D: TRBD1; size: -; V: TRBV9; DNA: TGTGCCAGCAGCGGCCGGGACAGGGGCCCCCTGCAGTATTTT; CDR3: CASSGRDRGPLQYF
J: TRBJ2-3; D: -; size: few; V: TRBV4-1; DNA: TGCGCCAGCAGCCCACTCGAAGGGAGCACAGATACGCAGTATTTT; CDR3: CASSPLEGSTDTQYF
J: TRBJ2-1; D: TRBD2; size: many; V: TRBV20-1; DNA: TGCAGTGCCCTAACTAGCGGGAGAGGGTACAATGAGCAGTTCTTC; CDR3: CSALTSGRGYNEQFF
J: TRBJ2-3; D: -; size: many; V: TRBV27; DNA: TGTGCCAGCAGTTTATCGTTCTCCATTGATACGCAGTATTTT; CDR3: CASSLSFSIDTQYF
J: TRBJ2-1; D: -; size: many; V: TRBV29-1; DNA: TGCAGCGTTGGAGTGACCGGGAGTCATGAGCAGTTCTTC; CDR3: CSVGVTGSHEQFF